One sample yielded the 26 T cell receptor beta chains listed below, sequenced in a study of identifying expanded T cells in peripheral blood. The protocol was immunoSEQ multiplex PCR, while the TCRdb copy is restricted to in-frame clones and leaves out a portion. Here the sample spans some 120,000 clones, around 84% being singletons. The material sequenced was blood. The receptors were sampled from a person aged 18 to 75 in good health.

The CDR3 sequence is CASSQQSGLGGYTF. The CDR3 DNA reads as TGTGCCAGCAGCCAACAATCAGGGCTCGGTGGCTACACCTTC. This rearrangement joins TRBV14 to TRBJ1-2; TRBD1 is a possible D gene (5 bases). Trimming stripped 2 bases from V and 7 bases from J, with 14 bases between. Germline V CDR1 and CDR2: SGHDN, FVKESK. This CDR3 spans 14 amino acids.

CDR3 nucleotide sequence: TGTGCCAGCAGCTTAAAACAGGGGGGAGTCACTGAAGCTTTCTTT. This encodes CASSLKQGGVTEAFF. V and J are TRBV6-5 and TRBJ1-1; 8 bases are shared with TRBD1. The CDR3 is 15 amino acids. CDR1 and CDR2 from the germline V gene are MNHEY and SVGAGI. With V trimmed by 6 bases and J by 4 bases, 10 bases remained unmatched.

This clone was detected a few times. The chain recombines TRBV30 with TRBJ1-5; D is undetermined. Germline lookup yields CDR1 GTSNPN and CDR2 SVGIG (reference sequence). V was trimmed by 2 bases and J by 6 bases, leaving 11 bases between them. The CDR3 is 13 residues long. DNA for the CDR3: TGTGCCTGGAGTCAGACATGGGGTCAGCCCCAGCATTTT. Its protein product is CAWSQTWGQPQHF.

The chain combines TRBV29-1 with TRBJ1-1; no reliable D call. Germline assignment: CDR1 SQVTM and CDR2 ANQGSEA. Trimming cost V 5 bases and J 4 bases, with 17 bases left between them. The CDR3 spans 14 residues. The CDR3 sequence is CSVSSHLRSTEAFF. The CDR3 bases are TGCAGCGTTTCCTCACATCTCCGTAGCACTGAAGCTTTCTTT.

The rearrangement uses TRBV29-1 and TRBJ2-7; 7 nucleotides line up with TRBD2. Germline loops: CDR1 SQVTM, CDR2 ANQGSEA. J gave up 7 bases and V 7 bases, and 16 bases lay outside the gene matches. The CDR3 has 14 amino acids. In DNA form, the CDR3 reads TGCAGCGCTACCGGACATTCGGGGGGATGGGAGCAGTACTTC. Amino acids: CSATGHSGGWEQYF.

This sequence joins TRBV7-9 and TRBJ2-2; D unresolved. V was clipped by 4 bases and J by 3 bases, with 9 bases between them. Germline V gives CDR1 SEHNR, CDR2 FQNEAQ (reference sequence). This CDR3 has 14 amino acids. CDR3 region: CASSWGVDTGELFF. CDR3 sequence (DNA): TGTGCCAGCAGCTGGGGTGTCGACACCGGGGAGCTGTTTTTT.

The rearrangement joins TRBV5-1 to TRBJ1-5; no clear D. CDR1 is SGHRS, CDR2 YFSETQ, per germline. There are 13 residues in the CDR3. V gave up 0 bases and J gave up 5 bases, with 6 bases separating them. The CDR3 DNA is TGCGCCAGCAGCTTGGGGGGTGATCAGCCCCAGCATTTT. Translated, it gives CASSLGGDQPQHF. Full variable domain (rest looked up from reference TRBV5-1 and TRBJ1-5): KAGVTQTPRYLIKTRGQQVTLSCSPISGHRSVSWYQQTPGQGLQFLFEYFSETQRNKGNFPGRFSGRQFSNSRSEMNVSTLELGDSALYLCASSLGGDQPQHFGDGTRLSIL.

This clone was observed many times. The chain joins TRBV9 to TRBJ2-1; D ambiguous. The CDR3 extends over 17 amino acids. V gave up 4 bases and J gave up 8 bases, with 25 bases separating them. The germline CDR1 and CDR2 sequences are SGDLS and YYNGEE. The CDR3 region is CASSRTVLVSPKDEQFF. The CDR3 bases are TGTGCCAGCAGCCGGACCGTCTTGGTTTCCCCGAAGGATGAGCAGTTCTTC.

V usage is TRBV5-6 and J usage is TRBJ1-2, with no clear D. Germline-derived CDR1 and CDR2 are SGHDT and YYEEEE. This CDR3 contains 13 residues. Between the trimmed V and J ends, which lost 2 bases and 7 bases, there was a span of 12 bases. The CDR3 bases are TGTGCCAGCAGCTTCACCTACAGCGCTGGCTACACCTTC. It yields the protein CASSFTYSAGYTF.

This chain's CDR3 is CASSTKQGHYGYTF. The DNA of the CDR3 is TGTGCCAGTAGTACAAAGCAGGGTCACTATGGCTACACCTTC. The genes are TRBV19 and TRBJ1-2, with D possibly TRBD1 on 5 matching bases. V lost 4 bases to trimming and J lost 3 bases, with 12 bases between them. The CDR3 is made up of 14 amino acids. CDR1 and CDR2 (germline): LNHDA, SQIVND (reference sequence).

The rearrangement links TRBV6-1 to TRBJ1-5; no reliable D call. CDR3 length: 14 amino acids. The germline V gene encodes CDR1 MNHNS and CDR2 SASEGT. Trimming removed 6 bases from V and 1 base from J, with 10 bases in between. CDR3 protein: CASSEMGSNQPQHF. Written as DNA, the CDR3 is TGTGCCAGCAGCGAAATGGGAAGCAATCAGCCCCAGCATTTT.

The gene calls are TRBV2 and TRBJ2-3; D possibly uses TRBD1 or TRBD2 (6 bases each). The CDR3 is 15 residues long. CDR1 is SNHLY and CDR2 is FYNNEI in the germline V gene. Trimming cost V 4 bases and J 2 bases, with 13 bases left between them. CDR3 loop: CASSGGAMNTDTQYF. CDR3 in DNA: TGTGCCAGCAGTGGGGGGGCTATGAACACAGATACGCAGTATTTT.

This clone showed up just a few times. V usage is TRBV7-2 and J usage is TRBJ1-2, with 7 bases fitting TRBD1. The CDR3 consists of 13 residues. V trimming: 3 bases; J trimming: 5 bases; junction bases outside the gene matches: 3. Germline assignment: CDR1 SGHTA and CDR2 FQGNSA. CDR3 residues: CASSLGQRYGYTF. The CDR3 nucleotides are TGTGCCAGCAGCTTGGGACAGAGATATGGCTACACCTTC.

In DNA, the CDR3 is TGTGCCAGCTCACCACCGCGGACAGGAGTTATGAACACTGAAGCTTTCTTT. As protein: CASSPPRTGVMNTEAFF. This chain joins TRBV18 and TRBJ1-1, with 7 nucleotides matching TRBD1. J gave up 0 bases and V 0 bases, and 7 bases lay outside the gene matches. This CDR3 contains 17 residues. Germline CDR1 is KGHSH and CDR2 is LQKENI.

The V call is TRBV12-5, the J call TRBJ1-3, with D tentatively TRBD1 (5 bases). Germline V gene data show CDR1 as LGHNT and CDR2 as FRNRAP. This CDR3 region has 18 residues. Trimming took 2 bases from V and 1 from J, leaving 18 bases between them. CDR3: CASGLPRGWEHSGNTIYF. The CDR3 DNA is TGTGCTAGTGGTTTGCCACGGGGCTGGGAACATTCTGGAAACACCATATATTTT.

This clone was detected only once. The gene calls are TRBV4-2 and TRBJ1-2; TRBD1 matches at 9 bases. Germline trimming cut 4 bases from V and 4 bases from J; bases unmatched to any gene: 10. CDR3 size: 16 residues. Germline V gene data show CDR1 as LGHNA and CDR2 as YNFKEQ. As DNA, the CDR3 is TGTGCCAGCAGCCCAGCGGGGACAGGGCGCGCCTATGGCTACACCTTC. This translates into CASSPAGTGRAYGYTF.

A single count supports this clone. CDR3 bases: TGCGCCAGCTCGACAGGGGGCACCTACGAGCAGTACTTC. Protein product: CASSTGGTYEQYF. The chain is built from TRBV5-1 and TRBJ2-7; 10 nucleotides match TRBD1. Germline loops: CDR1 SGHRS, CDR2 YFSETQ. V dropped 7 bases and J dropped 2; count of bases not matched to a gene: 3. The CDR3 runs to 13 residues. The variable domain in full, with the rest retrieved from reference TRBV5-1 and TRBJ2-7, is KAGVTQTPRYLIKTRGQQVTLSCSPISGHRSVSWYQQTPGQGLQFLFEYFSETQRNKGNFPGRFSGRQFSNSRSEMNVSTLELGDSALYLCASSTGGTYEQYFGPGTRLTVT.

For this clone: A much larger clone differs from this one at a single base, so this may be a read error. This chain joins TRBV9 and TRBJ1-3; D possibly corresponds to TRBD1 (6 bases). The CDR3 sequence is 14 residues long. Germline CDR1 and CDR2: SGDLS and YYNGEE. The CDR3 region has the DNA TGTACCAGCAGCGCTACAGGGTCTGGAAACACCATATATTTT. Translating it yields CTSSATGSGNTIYF.

The chain uses TRBV6-6 and TRBJ1-1; D ambiguous. V lost 7 bases and J 3 bases, leaving 6 bases between the germline ends. CDR1 is MNHNY and CDR2 is SVGAGI in the germline V gene (reference sequence). This CDR3 is built from 11 residues. The CDR3, as DNA: TGTGCCAGCATAAGGGACACTGAAGCTTTCTTT. The encoded protein is CASIRDTEAFF.

The V call is TRBV5-1, the J call TRBJ1-3, with 11 bases lining up with TRBD1. CDR3 length equals 16 residues. J gave up 1 base and V 4 bases, and 4 bases lay outside the gene matches. Germline V gives CDR1 SGHRS, CDR2 YFSETQ. The CDR3 nucleotides are TGCGCCAGCAGCGGACAGGGGGCGACTTCTGGAAACACCATATATTTT. This sequence encodes CASSGQGATSGNTIYF.

The rearrangement joins TRBV6-1 to TRBJ1-6; maybe TRBD1 (5 bases). V was shortened by 6 bases and J by 6 bases, with 15 bases between the two germline ends. Per germline, CDR1 MNHNS and CDR2 SASEGT. This CDR3 is built from 15 residues. The CDR3: CASSGIQGANSPLHF. The CDR3 DNA reads as TGTGCCAGCAGCGGGATTCAGGGAGCTAATTCACCCCTCCACTTT.

There are a few counts of this clone. V gene TRBV18 combines with J gene TRBJ2-2; D uncertain. CDR1 and CDR2 (germline): KGHSH, LQKENI. The CDR3 is 17 residues long. The V end was cut by 3 bases, the J end by 0 bases, with 14 bases between. The CDR3 coding sequence is TGTGCCAGCTCACCTACGAACCATGGCTCGAACACCGGGGAGCTGTTTTTT. Protein: CASSPTNHGSNTGELFF.

The chain uses TRBV9 and TRBJ1-6, with 7 positions matching TRBD1. Germline values: CDR1 SGDLS, CDR2 YYNGEE. V lost 2 bases and J lost 8; bases outside the gene matches: 7. This CDR3 comprises 15 residues. The CDR3 is CASSVSGTAYSPLHF. Here the CDR3 DNA reads TGTGCCAGCAGCGTCAGCGGGACAGCCTATTCACCCCTCCACTTT.

This clone ranks as medium-sized (0.01 to 0.1%). The J gene is TRBJ1-1, the V gene TRBV2; D unclear. CDR1 and CDR2 from the germline V gene are SNHLY and FYNNEI. V dropped 5 bases and J dropped 3 bases, with 4 bases sitting between them. The CDR3 is 11 residues long. The CDR3 DNA is TGTGCCAGCAGTTACCACACTGAAGCTTTCTTT. Residues: CASSYHTEAFF.

This clone was seen a few times. V gene TRBV7-9 combines with J gene TRBJ2-7; D is uncertain. In germline, CDR1 is SEHNR, CDR2 FQNEAQ (reference sequence). The length of the CDR3 is 11 residues. V was pared by 4 bases and J by 4 bases, with 5 bases between. CDR3 protein: CASSWDYEQYF. For the CDR3, the DNA is TGTGCCAGCAGCTGGGATTACGAGCAGTACTTC.

This sequence joins TRBV6-5 and TRBJ2-1, with a tentative D call TRBD1 (5 bases). The CDR3 has 15 residues. Trimming took off 6 bases at V and 7 bases at J, with 19 bases between the two ends. CDR1 MNHEY and CDR2 SVGAGI come from the germline V gene. CDR3 coding DNA: TGTGCCAGCAGCATACGAGGAAGGGGAATGAATGAGCAGTTCTTC. Translated: CASSIRGRGMNEQFF.